These 32 T cell receptor beta chains came from one sample sequenced in a study of T cells in Graves' hyperthyroidism and ophthalmopathy (dated by TCRdb to the late 2010s). Library prep was done by multiplex PCR. The sequencer was an Illumina HiSeq 2000. The TCR beta CDR3 regions were amplified from the RNA transcripts. The TCR CDR3 was subjected to a first round of RT-PCR using the HTBI primer set and the Qiagen OneStep RT-PCR kit. Starting from the raw public reads, TCRdb applied fastp trimming at Q25, assembled clones with MiXCR and retained in-frame beta chains. CDR3 protein duplicates are merged, each entry listing the most common genes and DNA. The sample includes fewer than 900,000 distinct CDR3 sequences, with roughly a sixth observed a single time. The top ten clonotypes cover 16% of the sample. Sequencing was carried out using blood. Receptor source: a woman in her fifties or sixties with Graves' hyperthyroidism that later progressed to Graves' ophthalmopathy.

Notes on this clonotype: A read error may account for a junction end that differs from germline. This rearrangement joins TRBV4-1 to TRBJ2-6, with D possibly being TRBD1 (5 bases). CDR3 length: 16 amino acids. The germline V gene encodes CDR1 MGHRA and CDR2 YSYEKL. Written as DNA, the CDR3 is TGCGCCAGCAGCCCATTAAGAAACTCTGGGGCCAACGTTCTGACTTTC. It encodes CASSPLRNSGANVLTF.

This clonotype was counted at least ten times. This sequence joins TRBV2 and TRBJ2-3; D uncertain. CDR1 SNHLY and CDR2 FYNNEI come from the germline V gene. Trimming cost V 5 bases and J 4 bases, with 13 bases left between them. This CDR3 is built from 14 residues. CDR3 in amino acids: CASSPTLMADTQYF. For the CDR3, the DNA is TGTGCCAGCAGTCCGACATTAATGGCAGATACGCAGTATTTT.

The V gene is TRBV30, the J gene TRBJ2-3; 8 bases agree with TRBD2. CDR1 is GTSNPN, CDR2 SVGIG, per germline (reference sequence). The CDR3 sequence is 15 residues long. J was trimmed by 5 bases and V by 0 bases; bases with no gene match: 7. The DNA for the CDR3 is TGTGCCTGGAGTGTGGGCGGGGGGAAACGAGATACGCAGTATTTT. Translated, it gives CAWSVGGGKRDTQYF.

This chain joins TRBV5-4 and TRBJ2-7, with TRBD2 matching over 12 bases. V lost 3 bases and J lost 2; bases outside the gene matches: 6. The CDR3 contains 16 residues. Germline V gene sequence: CDR1 SGHNT, CDR2 YYREEE (reference sequence). CDR3 region: CASSSGLAGPTYEQYF. CDR3 bases: TGTGCCAGCAGCTCCGGACTAGCGGGACCAACCTACGAGCAGTACTTC.

This sequence joins TRBV5-1 and TRBJ1-4; D gene uncertain. Trimming cost V 5 bases and J 7 bases, with 15 bases left between them. There are 14 residues in the CDR3. From germline, CDR1 is SGHRS and CDR2 YFSETQ. The CDR3 DNA is TGCGCCAGCAGACCTCTTAGGGAGGGTGAAAAACTGTTTTTT. Its protein is CASRPLREGEKLFF.

This chain connects TRBV10-3 to TRBJ1-6; TRBD1 is a possible D gene (5 bases). With 5 bases removed from V and 7 bases from J, the gap between germline ends came to 9 bases. The CDR3 extends over 13 amino acids. Germline loops: CDR1 ENHRY, CDR2 SYGVKD. This CDR3 is CAISPGLNSPLHF. Here the CDR3 DNA reads TGTGCCATCAGTCCAGGGCTAAATTCACCCCTCCACTTT.

The chain has TRBV7-8 and TRBJ1-4, with D possibly TRBD1 on 5 matching bases. Germline-derived CDR1 and CDR2 are SGHVS and FQNEAQ. The germline V and J ends were trimmed by 1 base and 8 bases, with 14 bases remaining between them. There are 15 residues in the CDR3. In DNA, the CDR3 is TGTGCCAGCAGCTTAGGGTCGGGGGTTGGGGAAAAACTGTTTTTT. Translation: CASSLGSGVGEKLFF.

This clonotype has ten or more counts. CDR3: CSARVLAGGHGETQYF. The CDR3 DNA follows: TGCAGTGCTAGAGTGCTAGCGGGGGGGCACGGGGAGACCCAGTACTTC. The chain joins TRBV20-1 to TRBJ2-5, with TRBD2 identical over 12 bases. The CDR3 has 16 amino acids. The germline gives CDR1 DFQATT, CDR2 SNEGSKA (reference sequence). The trim removed 1 base at V and 5 bases at J, leaving 8 bases unmatched.

V usage is TRBV4-1 and J usage is TRBJ1-1; 7 bases fit TRBD1. Germline V CDR1 and CDR2: MGHRA, YSYEKL. The CDR3 covers 15 residues. V was clipped by 1 base and J by 3 bases; unmatched bases: 5. The chain's CDR3 is CASSQVPDRDTEAFF. The CDR3 bases are TGCGCCAGCAGCCAAGTCCCCGACAGGGACACTGAAGCTTTCTTT.

This clonotype was seen more than once but under ten times. The rearrangement uses TRBV30 and TRBJ1-2; D gene ambiguous. The length of the CDR3 is 13 residues. Germline V lookup: CDR1 GTSNPN, CDR2 SVGIG (reference sequence). This CDR3 reads CAVGGGPPGDYTF. As DNA, the CDR3 is TGTGCGGTCGGAGGCGGGCCCCCTGGGGACTACACCTTC.

This clonotype was observed at least ten times. This chain uses TRBV11-2 with TRBJ2-5; D unresolved. The CDR3 totals 14 residues. V was pared by 3 bases and J by 0 bases, with 8 bases between. CDR1 SGHAT and CDR2 FQNNGV come from the germline V gene. CDR3 in DNA: TGTGCCAGCAGCTTTCCAGGCAACCAAGAGACCCAGTACTTC. This sequence encodes CASSFPGNQETQYF.

CDR3 bases: TGTGCCAGTAGTACACGGGAAGATACGCAGTATTTT. It is translated as CASSTREDTQYF. The chain recombines TRBV19 with TRBJ2-3; a weak D match, TRBD2 (5 bases). The CDR3 runs 12 residues. V dropped 4 bases and J dropped 5 bases, with 7 bases sitting between them. In germline, CDR1 is LNHDA, CDR2 SQIVND (reference sequence).

This clonotype was counted ten times or more. The V gene is TRBV20-1, the J gene TRBJ1-5; TRBD1 aligns across 7 bases. The V gene end was trimmed by 7 bases and the J gene end by 1 base; junction bases not matched to a gene: 10. CDR3 length: 15 amino acids. In germline, CDR1 is DFQATT, CDR2 SNEGSKA (reference sequence). The CDR3 DNA sequence: TGCAGTGTCATGACAGGGCCTGGGAGCAATCAGCCCCAGCATTTT. Translating it yields CSVMTGPGSNQPQHF.

This clonotype was recorded at least ten times. The chain carries TRBV3-1 and TRBJ1-2, with 7 positions matching TRBD1. CDR3 length equals 13 residues. V gave up 6 bases and J gave up 3 bases; unmatched junction bases: 4. Germline V gene sequence: CDR1 LGHDT, CDR2 YNNKEL (reference sequence). The CDR3 spells CASSPGQHYGYTF. The DNA of the CDR3 is TGTGCCAGCAGTCCGGGACAGCACTATGGCTACACCTTC.

This clonotype was seen only once. The rearrangement joins TRBV7-9 to TRBJ1-6, with TRBD1 identical over 9 bases. The CDR3 is 14 amino acids. The junction had 2 bases not matched to a gene; V was cut back by 1 base and J by 10 bases. The germline V gene has CDR1 SEHNR and CDR2 FQNEAQ (reference sequence). The CDR3 is CASSLGTGVSPLHF. CDR3 DNA: TGTGCCAGCAGCTTAGGGACAGGGGTATCACCCCTCCACTTT.

The V and J genes are TRBV29-1 and TRBJ2-3; D is undetermined. Trimming took off 4 bases at V and 0 bases at J, with 14 bases between the two ends. This CDR3 spans 15 amino acids. Germline CDR1 and CDR2: SQVTM and ANQGSEA. The DNA for the CDR3 is TGCAGCGTTGCTCGTGAGGCGGCTAGCACAGATACGCAGTATTTT. It translates to CSVAREAASTDTQYF.

This clonotype showed up many times. V and J are TRBV20-1 and TRBJ2-7; D gene unclear. Germline CDR1 reads DFQATT; CDR2 reads SNEGSKA (reference sequence). This CDR3 region has 11 residues. The V end lost 1 base, the J end lost 3 bases, and 4 bases lay between the germline ends. The CDR3 reads CSARARYEQYF. The CDR3, as DNA: TGCAGTGCTAGAGCCCGCTACGAGCAGTACTTC.

This sequence joins TRBV3-1 and TRBJ1-4, with D maybe TRBD1 (5 bases). V was shortened by 0 bases and J by 4 bases, with 21 bases between the two germline ends. The germline V gene encodes CDR1 LGHDT and CDR2 YNNKEL (reference sequence). The CDR3 has 19 amino acids. The CDR3 DNA sequence: TGTGCCAGCAGCCAAGAACTCCAAAGCAGTCAGGGCCATAATGAAAAACTGTTTTTT. It encodes CASSQELQSSQGHNEKLFF.

The chain employs TRBV29-1 and TRBJ1-1; D is undetermined. The CDR3 spans 12 residues. Trimming removed 3 bases at V and 3 bases at J, with 8 bases between. CDR1 and CDR2 (germline): SQVTM, ANQGSEA. CDR3 DNA sequence: TGCAGCGTTGATTGGGAACACACTGAAGCTTTCTTT. Protein: CSVDWEHTEAFF.

The table lists this clonotype with many counts. V gene TRBV7-8 combines with J gene TRBJ1-1; D gene uncertain. CDR1 and CDR2 from the germline V gene are SGHVS and FQNEAQ. The CDR3 covers 14 residues. Trimming removed 6 bases from V and 3 bases from J, with 14 bases in between. The CDR3 sequence is CASSLQVADTEAFF. DNA for the CDR3: TGTGCCAGCAGTCTCCAGGTCGCTGACACTGAAGCTTTCTTT.

In this sample, this clonotype turned up many times. This rearrangement joins TRBV11-2 to TRBJ1-1; D is ambiguous. The V end lost 5 bases, the J end lost 4 bases, and 8 bases lay between the germline ends. Germline CDR1 is SGHAT and CDR2 is FQNNGV. The CDR3 extends over 12 amino acids. The CDR3: CASSRMSTEAFF. The CDR3 nucleotides read TGTGCCAGCAGCCGAATGAGCACTGAAGCTTTCTTT.

This chain uses TRBV12-3 or TRBV12-4 with TRBJ1-5; 7 nucleotides match TRBD1. This CDR3 comprises 18 residues. The junction had 16 bases not matched to a gene; V was cut back by 8 bases and J by 0 bases. In DNA form, the CDR3 reads TGTGCCAGCGACCTTAGGAGGGGGCGTCGGAGTAGCAATCAGCCCCAGCATTTT. Its protein is CASDLRRGRRSSNQPQHF.

This clonotype was counted ten times or more. CDR3 protein: CASSLWPDRESAGYTF. The CDR3 nucleotides are TGTGCCAGCAGCTTGTGGCCGGACAGGGAGTCGGCTGGCTACACCTTC. The chain combines TRBV7-9 with TRBJ1-2; TRBD1 aligns across 8 bases. This CDR3 spans 16 amino acids. Trimming cost V 3 bases and J 7 bases; bases outside gene matches: 13. The germline V gene has CDR1 SEHNR and CDR2 FQNEAQ (reference sequence).

The chain joins TRBV6-1 to TRBJ1-4; maybe TRBD1 (5 bases). CDR1 and CDR2 (germline): MNHNS, SASEGT. The length of the CDR3 is 18 residues. V was cut by 5 bases and J by 0 bases, with 19 bases left in between. The CDR3 sequence is CASSYRGLGQATNEKLFF. The CDR3 coding sequence is TGTGCCAGCAGTTACCGGGGACTGGGGCAAGCAACTAATGAAAAACTGTTTTTT.

CDR3 DNA sequence: TGTGCCAGCAGGGGTGACGATGAGCAGTTCTTC. The encoded protein is CASRGDDEQFF. This chain uses TRBV7-9 with TRBJ2-1; D unclear. CDR1 is SEHNR, CDR2 FQNEAQ, per germline (reference sequence). Trimming shortened V by 6 bases and J by 8 bases, and 8 bases separated the two germline ends. This CDR3 region has 11 residues.

This clonotype appeared a few times. The chain joins TRBV24-1 to TRBJ2-1; 9 bases line up with TRBD2. The germline V gene encodes CDR1 KGHDR and CDR2 SFDVKD. The ends lost 9 bases at V and 8 bases at J; junction bases unmatched: 13. CDR3 length equals 15 residues. CDR3 in DNA: TGTGCCACCGGTGGCACGGGACTAGCTGGCGATGAGCAGTTCTTC. This gives the protein CATGGTGLAGDEQFF.

This clonotype was seen a handful of times. The V gene is TRBV20-1, the J gene TRBJ1-1; D ambiguous. The V end was cut by 5 bases, the J end by 6 bases, with 4 bases between. The CDR3 runs to 9 residues. Germline loops: CDR1 DFQATT, CDR2 SNEGSKA (reference sequence). Written as DNA, the CDR3 is TGCAGTGCTCTCCCTGAAGCTTTCTTT. Translating it yields CSALPEAFF.

CDR3 region: CASSVEGTAYSNQPQHF. For the CDR3, the DNA is TGTGCCAGCAGCGTAGAGGGAACAGCTTATAGCAATCAGCCCCAGCATTTT. The chain carries TRBV9 and TRBJ1-5; D unclear. The CDR3 has 17 amino acids. Trimming took off 0 bases at V and 0 bases at J, with 13 bases between the two ends. Germline V gene sequence: CDR1 SGDLS, CDR2 YYNGEE.

This clonotype turned up a few times. The chain combines TRBV15 with TRBJ1-4; 8 positions match TRBD1. The CDR3 is 17 residues long. The ends lost 1 base at V and 4 bases at J; junction bases unmatched: 8. CDR1 is LNHNV, CDR2 YYDKDF, per germline (reference sequence). CDR3 in amino acids: CATSRVGGQAFNEKLFF. The CDR3 DNA reads as TGTGCCACCAGCAGAGTCGGGGGACAGGCCTTTAATGAAAAACTGTTTTTT.

There are many counts of this clonotype. The chain employs TRBV7-9 and TRBJ1-4; D unclear. This CDR3 has 17 amino acids. CDR1 and CDR2 (germline): SEHNR, FQNEAQ (reference sequence). Trimming stripped 1 base from V and 3 bases from J, with 15 bases between. This chain's CDR3 is CASSLVGVLVANEKLFF. The CDR3 DNA follows: TGTGCCAGCAGCTTAGTGGGCGTTTTGGTGGCTAATGAAAAACTGTTTTTT.

There are many counts of this clonotype. The chain links TRBV7-9 to TRBJ2-1, with 8 bases fitting TRBD2. V dropped 0 bases and J dropped 2; count of bases not matched to a gene: 0. The CDR3 covers 15 residues. Germline V gene data show CDR1 as SEHNR and CDR2 as FQNEAQ (reference sequence). The CDR3 region is CASSLAGLAYNEQFF. As DNA, the CDR3 is TGTGCCAGCAGCTTAGCGGGACTAGCCTACAATGAGCAGTTCTTC.

The CDR3 nucleotides are TGTGCCATCAGTGACGGACAGGGGGTAGCCCAGCATTTT. Translated: CAISDGQGVAQHF. The rearrangement uses TRBV10-3 and TRBJ1-5, with TRBD1 identical over 10 bases. In germline, CDR1 is ENHRY, CDR2 SYGVKD. V shed 3 bases, J shed 11 bases, and the junction held 4 bases outside the gene matches. This CDR3 comprises 13 residues.